The clone carrying this TCR beta chain was counted a few times. At one end, the junction sequence differs from germline, possibly due to a read error. Per germline, CDR1 MGHRA and CDR2 YSYEKL. This CDR3 has 15 amino acids. Cells sorted as Tregs were CD4+, CD25+ and CD127-/low. TCRdb re-called the 5' RACE reads with MiXCR, one entry per CDR3 protein. The sample contains 50,000 to 60,000 distinct CDR3 sequences, more than 20% of which appear only once. The source of this sequence is a female donor with breast cancer. The specimen was tumor-infiltrating Tregs sorted from the breast tumor. This chain uses TRBV4-1 with TRBJ2-5, with a possible D match to TRBD2 (7 bases). The chain's CDR3 is CASSPRLAEGETRYF. In DNA, the CDR3 is TGCGCCAGCAGCCCAAGGCTAGCGGAGGGGGAGACCCGGTACTTC.